This record concerns one T cell receptor beta chain sequence. Its antigen is still unknown. The record has no base qualities; no much larger clone is one base away. The entry originates in a study of vaccination effects on CD4 cells after COVID-19 (dated by TCRdb to 2022 to 2024). As for the study more broadly: Each participant got two doses of an mRNA SARS-CoV-2 vaccine, either BNT162b2 or mRNA-1273. SARS-CoV-2 spike-specific CD4+ TCR repertoires from before and after mRNA vaccination were compared in COVID-19 convalescent patients and in infection-naive vaccine recipients. A total of over nine COVID-19 convalescent patients and a handful of SARS-CoV-2-naive healthy vaccine recipients were included in the full study. Cultures from other donors in the study were sequenced with the Oncomine TCR Beta short-read assay on an Illumina iSeq 100.

The library was produced with the immunoSEQ multiplex PCR assay. DNA from the cultured, isolated CD4+ T cells was subjected to TCR beta CDR3 sequencing. The authors processed their data as follows. Non-productive TCR sequences were removed and reads were trimmed to the CDR3 region, keeping CDR3s of at least 7 amino acids. The MANAFEST web app was used to pick out antigen-specific clonotypes by comparing their expansion in peptide wells with that in reference cultures. Positive clones required FDR<0.05 expansion versus reference and all other wells, odds ratio above 5, and frequency above 0.1% in two replicate wells. Cross-reactive clonotypes were defined as significantly expanded in SARS-CoV-2 spike wells and in at least one common cold coronavirus spike condition. CDR3 similarity was assessed by Levenshtein distance using the stringdist R package, and unrooted trees were constructed with ape in R 3.6.1. The source is immuneACCESS, and TCRdb retained only in-frame sequences with V and J called. Part of the clones is not carried over; for the studies checked, unresolved V genes explain less than half of this, and the remainder is unexplained. V, J and clone size reflect that table, while D and trimming were determined from the DNA. The sample includes tens of thousands of clones, with roughly three quarters observed a single time. The top ten clonotypes cover 2.5% to 3.5% of the sample.

The paper's findings and limits, for the study overall: The study was limited by a small number of convalescent patients, and early post-infection timepoints were lacking. Marked clonal contraction was observed in both infection-induced and vaccine-induced clones at late post-vaccination timepoints, consistent with waning T cell responses. In healthy vaccine recipients, vaccine-induced clones were almost all SARS-CoV-2 mono-reactive, with only 1 of 255 cross-reactive with common cold coronaviruses.

Counted from cysteine to valine, this CDR3 has 14 amino acids. This entry keeps only the CDR3 DNA: 42 bases, framed from base 1. The germline V gene (reference sequence) gives CDR1 as MNHEY and CDR2 as SMNVEV. V is pruned by 6 bases and J by 0 bases, leaving 5 bases of the junction without a gene match. In the ViraFEST assay, PBMC were stimulated with viral peptide pools, and antigen-specific CD4+ T cell clonotypes were then identified by expansion using TCR sequencing. After less than 13 days of culture, CD4+ T cells were isolated with the EasySep CD4+ T cell isolation kit. None of the healthy vaccine recipients had a prior SARS-CoV-2 infection, which was confirmed by nucleocapsid antibody tests that came back negative both before and after vaccination. Each well held roughly 2 million PBMC cultured in IMDM containing approximately 5% human AB serum, roughly 9.6 IU/ml IL-2 and gentamicin, along with 8 to 10 ug/ml peptides. On days 3 and 7, half of the culture medium was replaced with fresh IL-2-containing medium. Unless otherwise noted, each peptide stimulation condition was cultured in triplicate wells. Using Ficoll-Paque Plus gradient centrifugation, PBMC were separated from whole blood and then either used fresh or cryopreserved at -140C. The overlapping peptide pools covered the spike proteins of SARS-CoV-2 and of the common cold coronaviruses HCoV-NL63, HCoV-OC43 and HCoV-229E. The QIAamp micro DNA kit was used to extract genomic DNA from the cultured CD4+ T cells.

This sequence uses TRBV27 and TRBJ2-7; TRBD1 lines up with 7 middle nucleotides. The sample consisted of CD4+ T cells from PBMCs cultured with HCoV-NL63 spike peptides, taken before COVID-19 vaccination. The label giving this sample's cell subset or site can be read as: HCoV-NL63 spike overlapping peptide pool stimulation. The sequence was collected from a human donor who received a COVID-19 vaccine. In nucleotide form, the sequence is TGTGCCAGCAGGGCGACAGGGAACTCCTACGAGCAGTACGTC. Its amino acids are CASRATGNSYEQYV.